This T cell receptor beta chain was documented in a study of blood T cell repertoires in COVID-19. About the study: The United States, Italy and Spain were the sources of the acute and convalescent COVID-19 samples. Nucleic acid was either cDNA or gDNA, and it came from T cells, B-cell-depleted T cells, or PBMCs.

This CDR3 is 14 amino acids long. V lost 7 bases to trimming and J lost 3 bases; unmatched junction nucleotides: 3. In germline, CDR1 is LNHDA, CDR2 SQIVND (reference sequence). Methods used by the authors: Amplifying reference gene primers gave estimates of nucleated cell counts. Using immunoSEQ multiplex PCR, the repertoire was profiled, and TCRdb retains in-frame clones only, with some absent. That table is the source of V, J and clone size, and D and trimming were worked out from the DNA. The sample has some 350,000 clones; around 90% are singletons. In its sample, this clone was seen a few times.

The chain has TRBV19 and TRBJ2-1; 10 positions match TRBD2. The source material was peripheral blood. The sequence came from a man aged 18 to 30 with active or convalescent COVID-19. The CDR3 sequence: CASKREGLYNEQFF. CDR3 sequence (DNA): TGTGCCAGTAAGCGGGAGGGCCTCTACAATGAGCAGTTCTTC. Drawing the rest from reference TRBV19 and TRBJ2-1, the complete variable domain is DGGITQSPKYLFRKEGQNVTLSCEQNLNHDAMYWYRQDPGQGLRLIYYSQIVNDFQKGDIAEGYSVSREKKESFPLTVTSAQKNPTAFYLCASKREGLYNEQFFGPGTRLTVL.